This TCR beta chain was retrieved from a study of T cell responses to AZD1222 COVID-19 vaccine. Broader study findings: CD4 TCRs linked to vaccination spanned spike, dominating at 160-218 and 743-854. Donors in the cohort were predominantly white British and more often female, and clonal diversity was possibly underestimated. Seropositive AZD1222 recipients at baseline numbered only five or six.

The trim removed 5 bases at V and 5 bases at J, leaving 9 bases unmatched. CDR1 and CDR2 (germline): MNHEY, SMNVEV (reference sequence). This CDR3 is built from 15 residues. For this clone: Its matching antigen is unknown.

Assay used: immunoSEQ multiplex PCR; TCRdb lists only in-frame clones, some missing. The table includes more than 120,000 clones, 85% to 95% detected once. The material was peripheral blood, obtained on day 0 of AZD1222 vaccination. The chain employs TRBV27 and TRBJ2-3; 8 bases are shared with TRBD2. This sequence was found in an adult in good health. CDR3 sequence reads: CASSPSPGGVDTQYF. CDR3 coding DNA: TGTGCCAGCAGTCCCTCACCGGGGGGGGTAGATACGCAGTATTTT.